This passage covers 25 T cell receptor beta chains from one sample sequenced in a study of T-cell memory formation after mild COVID-19. TCRdb redid the calling of the 5' RACE reads with MiXCR, one entry per CDR3 protein. The sample has approximately 290,000 distinct CDR3 sequences; approximately 8% are singletons. The sample was PBMCs or a T cell subset sorted from them (not recorded which). The receptor source for this set is a man aged 18 to 29 who had mild COVID-19 (a few samples of this study predate the infection). Cell type and time point are not known.

This chain links TRBV9 with TRBJ1-1; D is unresolved. The CDR3 is made up of 14 amino acids. CDR1 is SGDLS, CDR2 YYNGEE, per germline. Trimming removed 2 bases from V and 1 base from J, with 9 bases in between. The CDR3 nucleotides are TGTGCCAGCAGCGTTTCGACCGCGAACACTGAAGCTTTCTTT. It specifies CASSVSTANTEAFF.

This clonotype appeared a few times. The CDR3 DNA follows: TGTGCCAGCAGCTTAGCGACAACGGAGGTCACAGATACGCAGTATTTT. It specifies CASSLATTEVTDTQYF. V gene TRBV7-9 combines with J gene TRBJ2-3, with D maybe TRBD2 (5 bases). CDR3 size: 16 residues. The ends were cut back, 0 bases at V and 2 bases at J, with 12 bases in the middle. The germline V gene encodes CDR1 SEHNR and CDR2 FQNEAQ (reference sequence).

This clonotype has ten or more counts. The chain combines TRBV15 with TRBJ2-1; D gene unclear. Germline loops: CDR1 LNHNV, CDR2 YYDKDF (reference sequence). Trimming cost V 5 bases and J 4 bases, with 6 bases left between them. The CDR3 is made up of 12 amino acids. CDR3 coding DNA: TGTGCCACCAGCTTGGGGTACAATGAGCAGTTCTTC. Protein sequence: CATSLGYNEQFF.

This clonotype was seen repeatedly, ten times or more. The chain uses TRBV5-1 and TRBJ2-5; no clear D gene. CDR3 length: 14 residues. V lost 4 bases to trimming and J lost 1 base, with 11 bases between them. Germline CDR1 is SGHRS and CDR2 is YFSETQ. CDR3: CASSLGRLQETQYF. CDR3 DNA: TGCGCCAGCAGCCTTGGACGGCTCCAAGAGACCCAGTACTTC.

The J gene is TRBJ1-2, the V gene TRBV6-2 or TRBV6-3; the D gene is possibly TRBD1 (5 bases). V lost 1 base, J lost 9 bases, and 6 bases lay in between. CDR1 MNHEY and CDR2 SVGEGT come from the germline V gene. The CDR3 runs to 11 residues. This CDR3 is CASSYLDSYTF. DNA of the CDR3: TGTGCCAGCAGTTACTTGGACAGCTACACCTTC.

This clonotype was seen at least ten times. The rearrangement links TRBV9 to TRBJ1-6; unclear D gene. Deletions cut 4 bases from V and 7 bases from J, with 18 bases between. Per the germline V gene, CDR1 is SGDLS and CDR2 is YYNGEE. The CDR3 runs 16 residues. CDR3 protein: CASSPSRALGNSPLHF. In DNA form, the CDR3 reads TGTGCCAGCAGCCCCTCTCGGGCCCTCGGGAATTCACCCCTCCACTTT.

The sample holds many counts of this clonotype. The chain joins TRBV6-4 to TRBJ1-5; TRBD1 aligns across 7 bases. Trimming cost V 6 bases and J 7 bases; bases outside gene matches: 12. Germline CDR1 is MRHNA and CDR2 is SNTAGT. The CDR3 length is 15 residues. The CDR3 sequence is CASSPSGAGGQPQHF. The CDR3 bases are TGTGCCAGCAGCCCCTCAGGGGCAGGGGGGCAGCCCCAGCATTTT.

The chain employs TRBV2 and TRBJ1-4; tentative D call: TRBD1 (5 bases). V was clipped by 8 bases and J by 0 bases, with 10 bases between them. Germline V gene lookup returns CDR1 SNHLY and CDR2 FYNNEI. This CDR3 contains 14 residues. In nucleotides, the CDR3 is TGTGCCAGCCACCGACAGACAACTAATGAAAAACTGTTTTTT. This encodes CASHRQTTNEKLFF.

This clonotype was seen a few times. V gene TRBV20-1 combines with J gene TRBJ2-7; a weak D match, TRBD2 (6 bases). This CDR3 has 15 amino acids. Germline-derived CDR1 and CDR2 are DFQATT and SNEGSKA (reference sequence). Trimming stripped 0 bases from V and 1 base from J, with 13 bases between. CDR3 nucleotide sequence: TGCAGTGCTAGAGATCGTCTGGGGGGATCCTACGAGCAGTACGTC. It encodes CSARDRLGGSYEQYV.

This clonotype came up a few times. This rearrangement joins TRBV24-1 to TRBJ2-3; 10 bases are shared with TRBD1. Unmatched junction bases numbered 3, after V lost 7 bases and J lost 0 bases. This CDR3 is 15 amino acids long. Per the germline V gene, CDR1 is KGHDR and CDR2 is SFDVKD. CDR3 sequence (DNA): TGTGCCACCAGCGAGGGACAGGGGAGCACAGATACGCAGTATTTT. It specifies CATSEGQGSTDTQYF.

In DNA, the CDR3 is TGCGCCAGCAGCTTGGGGATAGCGGGGGGGCACGATACGCAGTATTTT. The encoded protein is CASSLGIAGGHDTQYF. This sequence joins TRBV5-1 and TRBJ2-3; 11 nucleotides align to TRBD2. In germline, CDR1 is SGHRS, CDR2 YFSETQ. This CDR3 has 16 residues. With 0 bases clipped from V and 6 bases from J, the junction kept 6 bases outside the gene matches.

This clonotype came up a few times. The chain combines TRBV6-2 or TRBV6-3 with TRBJ2-7; perhaps TRBD2 as D (6 bases). The germline gives CDR1 MNHEY, CDR2 SVGEGT. The CDR3 loop spans 16 amino acids. Trimming left V 2 bases short and J 7 bases short, with 21 bases between. In DNA, the CDR3 is TGTGCCAGCAGTTACCTGCCACTAGCTGGGGTAGGGGAGCAGTACTTC. The encoded protein is CASSYLPLAGVGEQYF.

This chain links TRBV7-9 with TRBJ1-1; TRBD1 aligns across 7 bases. V shed 2 bases and J 3 bases; nucleotides not matched to a gene: 6. This CDR3 comprises 15 residues. Germline V gene lookup returns CDR1 SEHNR and CDR2 FQNEAQ (reference sequence). Written as DNA, the CDR3 is TGTGCCAGCAGCTTACGAGTCAGGGGGGACACTGAAGCTTTCTTT. Translation gives CASSLRVRGDTEAFF.

V and J are TRBV5-1 and TRBJ2-3; D may be TRBD2 (5 bases). Between the trimmed V and J ends, which lost 3 bases and 0 bases, there was a span of 11 bases. CDR1 is SGHRS and CDR2 is YFSETQ in the germline V gene. This CDR3 is 15 amino acids long. CDR3 nucleotides: TGCGCCAGCAGCTGGGGAGACCCTAGCACAGATACGCAGTATTTT. Encoded protein: CASSWGDPSTDTQYF. Full variable domain (missing parts from reference TRBV5-1 and TRBJ2-3): KAGVTQTPRYLIKTRGQQVTLSCSPISGHRSVSWYQQTPGQGLQFLFEYFSETQRNKGNFPGRFSGRQFSNSRSEMNVSTLELGDSALYLCASSWGDPSTDTQYFGPGTRLTVL.

The chain carries TRBV28 and TRBJ2-5, with D uncertain. Trimming pared 6 bases from V and 1 base from J, leaving 15 bases between. CDR3 size: 15 residues. Germline V CDR1 and CDR2: MDHEN, SYDVKM. The CDR3 here is CASSLFSVSQETQYF. The CDR3 nucleotides read TGTGCCAGCAGCCTATTTTCCGTTTCCCAAGAGACCCAGTACTTC.

This clonotype was found many times. V usage is TRBV18 and J usage is TRBJ1-1; TRBD1 matches 7 bases. This CDR3 has 15 amino acids. Germline CDR1 is KGHSH and CDR2 is LQKENI. J gave up 6 bases and V 1 base, and 8 bases lay outside the gene matches. CDR3 nucleotide sequence: TGTGCCAGCTCACCACTGACAGGGTCTTACGCTGAAGCTTTCTTT. It yields the protein CASSPLTGSYAEAFF. The full variable domain, in which reference TRBV18 and TRBJ1-1 provide the parts outside the CDR3, is NAGVMQNPRHLVRRRGQEARLRCSPMKGHSHVYWYRQLPEEGLKFMVYLQKENIIDESGMPKERFSAEFPKEGPSILRIQQVVRGDSAAYFCASSPLTGSYAEAFFGQGTRLTVV.

This clonotype was detected only a few times. This chain links TRBV12-3 or TRBV12-4 with TRBJ2-2, with D hard to call. V lost 4 bases and J 7 bases, leaving 13 bases between the germline ends. The CDR3 spans 14 residues. CDR3: CASSSYRSGGELFF. CDR3 coding DNA: TGTGCCAGCAGTTCTTACAGATCGGGCGGGGAGCTGTTTTTT.

This chain uses TRBV12-5 with TRBJ1-5; D not resolved. Germline lookup yields CDR1 LGHNT and CDR2 FRNRAP. This CDR3 region has 16 residues. V shed 0 bases and J shed 3 bases, with 12 bases lying between them. The DNA for the CDR3 is TGTGCTAGTGGTTTGGTACCAACAGTCTCCAATCAGCCCCAGCATTTT. It codes for CASGLVPTVSNQPQHF.

The chain has TRBV19 and TRBJ2-5, with TRBD2 matching over 15 bases. Germline values: CDR1 LNHDA, CDR2 SQIVND (reference sequence). This CDR3 is 17 amino acids long. The V and J ends lost 6 bases and 3 bases, in that order; junction bases with no gene match: 8. CDR3 in amino acids: CASSRRGLAGGKETQYF. The CDR3 region has the DNA TGTGCCAGTAGCCGGAGAGGACTAGCGGGGGGGAAAGAGACCCAGTACTTC.

The chain combines TRBV12-3 or TRBV12-4 with TRBJ1-1; the D is unclear. Trimming removed 1 base at V and 0 bases at J, with 6 bases between. This CDR3 comprises 14 residues. The CDR3 DNA reads TGTGCCAGCAGTTTAGGCCTCATGAACACTGAAGCTTTCTTT. Translating it yields CASSLGLMNTEAFF.

There are a few counts of this clonotype. J is TRBJ2-7 and V is TRBV3-1; D tentatively fits TRBD1 or TRBD2 (5 bases each). The V end was cut by 4 bases, the J end by 0 bases, with 19 bases between. This CDR3 is built from 17 residues. The germline V gene has CDR1 LGHDT and CDR2 YNNKEL (reference sequence). This chain's CDR3 is CASSPRSGAPSSYEQYF. DNA of the CDR3: TGTGCCAGCAGCCCTAGGTCCGGGGCCCCCAGCTCCTACGAGCAGTACTTC.

This clonotype was found a few times. The genes are TRBV7-3 and TRBJ2-2; the D gene is possibly TRBD2 (5 bases). Trimming left V 1 base short and J 4 bases short, with 7 bases between. Germline lookup yields CDR1 SGHTA and CDR2 FQGTGA. The CDR3 covers 14 residues. CDR3 DNA sequence: TGTGCCAGCAGCTTAATTGAGGGCACCGGGGAGCTGTTTTTT. This gives the protein CASSLIEGTGELFF.

The chain uses TRBV6-5 and TRBJ1-2, with D possibly matching TRBD1 (5 bases). Per the germline V gene, CDR1 is MNHEY and CDR2 is SVGAGI. The ends were cut back, 3 bases at V and 2 bases at J, with 19 bases in the middle. The CDR3 runs to 17 residues. The CDR3 coding sequence is TGTGCCAGCAGTTATGCGGCAACAGGAGGGAGCAACTATGGCTACACCTTC. It codes for CASSYAATGGSNYGYTF.

The chain recombines TRBV7-2 with TRBJ1-2; D remains unclear. V lost 5 bases, J lost 8 bases, and 18 bases lay in between. Germline V CDR1 and CDR2: SGHTA, FQGNSA. CDR3 length: 14 residues. CDR3 DNA sequence: TGTGCCAGCAGCCAAAGTATGCGGGGATGGGGCTACACCTTC. Its translation: CASSQSMRGWGYTF.

This clonotype was counted ten times or more. V gene TRBV11-2 combines with J gene TRBJ2-2; D is ambiguous. CDR3 length: 13 amino acids. Germline values: CDR1 SGHAT, CDR2 FQNNGV. V was trimmed by 6 bases and J by 1 base, leaving 6 bases between them. CDR3 residues: CASRRQNTGELFF. The CDR3 DNA reads TGTGCCAGCAGGAGACAGAACACCGGGGAGCTGTTTTTT. Supplemented by reference TRBV11-2 and TRBJ2-2, the full variable domain reads EAGVAQSPRYKIIEKRQSVAFWCNPISGHATLYWYQQILGQGPKLLIQFQNNGVVDDSQLPKDRFSAERLKGVDSTLKIQPAKLEDSAVYLCASRRQNTGELFFGEGSRLTVL.